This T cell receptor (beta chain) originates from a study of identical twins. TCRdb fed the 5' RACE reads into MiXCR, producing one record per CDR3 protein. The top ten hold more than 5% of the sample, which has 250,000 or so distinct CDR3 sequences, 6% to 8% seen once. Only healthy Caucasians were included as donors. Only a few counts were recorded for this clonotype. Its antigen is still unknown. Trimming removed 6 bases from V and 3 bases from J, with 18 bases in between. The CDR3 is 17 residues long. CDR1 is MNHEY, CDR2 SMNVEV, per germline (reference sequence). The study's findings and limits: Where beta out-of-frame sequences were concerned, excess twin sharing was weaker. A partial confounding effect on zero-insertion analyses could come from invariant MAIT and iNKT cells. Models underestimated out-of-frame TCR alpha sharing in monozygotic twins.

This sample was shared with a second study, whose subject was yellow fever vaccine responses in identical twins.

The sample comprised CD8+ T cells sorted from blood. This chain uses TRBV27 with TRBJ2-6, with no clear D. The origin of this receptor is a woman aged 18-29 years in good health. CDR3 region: CASSQSPPAFGANVLTF. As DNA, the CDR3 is TGTGCCAGCAGCCAATCCCCCCCCGCTTTTGGGGCCAACGTCCTGACTTTC.